These T cell receptor beta chains were read from a single sample in a study of HIV-infected patients and healthy controls. TCRdb re-called the 5' RACE reads through MiXCR, storing one row per CDR3 protein. This sample yields roughly 9,000 distinct CDR3 sequences, of which approximately 7.9% are seen a single time; 22% belongs to the top ten. Sequenced here: blood, sampled during antiretroviral therapy. These receptors all come from an adult with HIV infection. CDR3s include the opening cysteine and the closing phenylalanine or tryptophan. Each record gives: V gene, J gene, clone size, D gene, CDR3 protein, CDR3 DNA. A D gene is named only where the DNA matches it firmly. The size entry gives once, few, many, or a class for an expanded clone.

TRBV29-1	TRBJ2-5	many	NA	CSVLSQGVFMRGETQYF	TGCAGCGTCCTTAGTCAGGGAGTCTTTATGAGAGGAGAGACCCAGTACTTC
TRBV7-9	TRBJ2-5	medium-sized	NA	CASSPLATTQETQYF	TGTGCCAGCAGCCCACTTGCTACCACGCAAGAGACCCAGTACTTC
TRBV29-1	TRBJ1-1	many	NA	CSVVLYGAQTEAFF	TGCAGCGTTGTGCTCTACGGGGCACAAACTGAAGCTTTCTTT
TRBV14	TRBJ1-2	medium-sized	NA	CASSQLDSYGYTF	TGTGCCAGCAGCCAACTAGACAGTTATGGCTACACCTTC
TRBV20-1	TRBJ1-1	medium-sized	NA	CSASGSTVLTEAFF	TGCAGTGCTAGCGGATCGACAGTTTTGACTGAAGCTTTCTTT
TRBV5-1	TRBJ1-1	many	NA	CASSWGGLNTEAFF	TGCGCCAGCAGCTGGGGAGGGTTGAACACTGAAGCTTTCTTT
TRBV20-1	TRBJ1-5	medium-sized	NA	CSAGENNQPQHF	TGCAGTGCTGGGGAAAACAATCAGCCCCAGCATTTT
TRBV5-1	TRBJ2-2	many	TRBD1	CASSHRQGSLGELFF	TGCGCCAGCAGTCACAGACAGGGTTCTCTCGGGGAGCTGTTTTTT
TRBV12-3/TRBV12-4	TRBJ1-5	medium-sized	TRBD1	CASSLGQGSQPQHF	TGTGCCAGCAGTCTTGGACAGGGGAGCCAGCCCCAGCATTTT
TRBV2	TRBJ2-4	many	NA	CASTTDLAKNIQYF	TGTGCCAGCACCACAGACTTAGCCAAAAACATTCAGTACTTC
TRBV2	TRBJ2-2	many	NA	CASSGQDVNTGELFF	TGTGCCAGCAGTGGACAGGACGTGAACACCGGGGAGCTGTTTTTT
TRBV5-1	TRBJ1-1	many	NA	CASSLGRVNTEAFF	TGCGCCAGCAGCTTGGGTCGAGTGAACACTGAAGCTTTCTTT
TRBV12-3/TRBV12-4	TRBJ1-2	many	NA	CASSFSPQGGGYTF	TGTGCCAGCAGTTTTTCTCCACAGGGTGGCGGCTACACCTTC